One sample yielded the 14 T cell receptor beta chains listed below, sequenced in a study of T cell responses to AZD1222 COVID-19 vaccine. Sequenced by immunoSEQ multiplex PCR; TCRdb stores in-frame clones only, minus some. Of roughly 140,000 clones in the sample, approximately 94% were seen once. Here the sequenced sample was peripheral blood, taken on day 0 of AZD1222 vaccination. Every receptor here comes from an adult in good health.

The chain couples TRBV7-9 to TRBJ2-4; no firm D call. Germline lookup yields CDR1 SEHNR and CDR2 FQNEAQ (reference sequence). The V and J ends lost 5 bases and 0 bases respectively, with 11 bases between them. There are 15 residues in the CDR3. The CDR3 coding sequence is TGTGCCAGCAGCCACTCGGGCGGAGCCAAAAACATTCAGTACTTC. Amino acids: CASSHSGGAKNIQYF.

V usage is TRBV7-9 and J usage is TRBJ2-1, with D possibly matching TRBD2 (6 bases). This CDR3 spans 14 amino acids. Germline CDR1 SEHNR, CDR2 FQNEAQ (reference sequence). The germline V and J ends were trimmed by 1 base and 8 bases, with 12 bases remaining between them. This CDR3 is CASSLGRAGYEQFF. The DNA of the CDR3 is TGTGCCAGCAGCTTAGGCAGGGCGGGGTATGAGCAGTTCTTC. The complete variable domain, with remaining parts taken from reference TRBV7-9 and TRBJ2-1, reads DTGVSQNPRHKITKRGQNVTFRCDPISEHNRLYWYRQTLGQGPEFLTYFQNEAQLEKSRLLSDRFSAERPKGSFSTLEIQRTEQGDSAMYLCASSLGRAGYEQFFGPGTRLTVL.

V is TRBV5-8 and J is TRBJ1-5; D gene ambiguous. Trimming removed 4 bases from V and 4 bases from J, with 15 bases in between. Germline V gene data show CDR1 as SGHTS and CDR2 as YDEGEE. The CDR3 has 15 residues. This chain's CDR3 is CASSPGVAGNQPQHF. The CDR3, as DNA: TGTGCCAGCAGCCCCGGTGTAGCGGGGAATCAGCCCCAGCATTTT.

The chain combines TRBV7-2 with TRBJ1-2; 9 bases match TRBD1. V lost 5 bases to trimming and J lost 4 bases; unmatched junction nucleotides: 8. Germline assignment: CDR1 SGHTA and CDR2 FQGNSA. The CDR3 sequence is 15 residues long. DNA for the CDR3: TGTGCCAGCAGCGTCTCCCGGGACAGGGTCTATGGCTACACCTTC. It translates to CASSVSRDRVYGYTF.

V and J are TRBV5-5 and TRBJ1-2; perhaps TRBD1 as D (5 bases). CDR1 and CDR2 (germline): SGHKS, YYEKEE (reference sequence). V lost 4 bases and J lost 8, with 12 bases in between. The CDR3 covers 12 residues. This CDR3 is CASSPGLGGYTF. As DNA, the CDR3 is TGTGCCAGCAGCCCGGGACTAGGAGGCTACACCTTC.

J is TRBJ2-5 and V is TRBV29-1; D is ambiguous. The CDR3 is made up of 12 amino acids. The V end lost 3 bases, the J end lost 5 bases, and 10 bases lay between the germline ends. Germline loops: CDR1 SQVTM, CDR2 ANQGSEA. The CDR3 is CSVDESVETQYF. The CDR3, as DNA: TGCAGCGTTGATGAGTCCGTGGAGACCCAGTACTTC. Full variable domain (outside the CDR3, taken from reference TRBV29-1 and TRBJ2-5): SAVISQKPSRDICQRGTSLTIQCQVDSQVTMMFWYRQQPGQSLTLIATANQGSEATYESGFVIDKFPISRPNLTFSTLTVSNMSPEDSSIYLCSVDESVETQYFGPGTRLLVL.

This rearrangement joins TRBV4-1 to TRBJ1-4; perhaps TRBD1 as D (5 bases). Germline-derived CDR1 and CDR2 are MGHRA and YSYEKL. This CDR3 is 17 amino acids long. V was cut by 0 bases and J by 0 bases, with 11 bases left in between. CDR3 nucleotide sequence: TGCGCCAGCAGCCAAGAGGGACCCCCACCAACTAATGAAAAACTGTTTTTT. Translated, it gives CASSQEGPPPTNEKLFF.

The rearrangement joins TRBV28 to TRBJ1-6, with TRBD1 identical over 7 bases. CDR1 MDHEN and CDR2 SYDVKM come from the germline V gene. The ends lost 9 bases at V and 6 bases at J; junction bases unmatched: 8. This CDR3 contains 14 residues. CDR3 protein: CASQGVLGNSPLHF. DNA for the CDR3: TGTGCCAGTCAGGGGGTTTTGGGTAATTCACCCCTCCACTTT.

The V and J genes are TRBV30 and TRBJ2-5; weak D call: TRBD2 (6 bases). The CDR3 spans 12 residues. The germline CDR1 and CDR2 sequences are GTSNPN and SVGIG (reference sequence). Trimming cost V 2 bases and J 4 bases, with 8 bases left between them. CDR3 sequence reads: CAWSLGGETQYF. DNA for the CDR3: TGTGCCTGGAGTTTGGGGGGAGAGACCCAGTACTTC.

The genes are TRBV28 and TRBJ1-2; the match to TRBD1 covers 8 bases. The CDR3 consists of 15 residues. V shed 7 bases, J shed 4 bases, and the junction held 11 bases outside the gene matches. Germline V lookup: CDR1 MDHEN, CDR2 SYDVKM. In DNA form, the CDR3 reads TGTGCCAGCAAGACAGGGGAATACAGAATCTATGGCTACACCTTC. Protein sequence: CASKTGEYRIYGYTF.

In nucleotides, the CDR3 is TGTGCCAGCAGCGGGACAAGGAGAACTAATGAAAAACTGTTTTTT. This gives the protein CASSGTRRTNEKLFF. This chain joins TRBV2 and TRBJ1-4; a weak D match, TRBD1 (6 bases). The CDR3 contains 15 residues. V lost 6 bases and J lost 1, with 12 bases in between. Per the germline V gene, CDR1 is SNHLY and CDR2 is FYNNEI.

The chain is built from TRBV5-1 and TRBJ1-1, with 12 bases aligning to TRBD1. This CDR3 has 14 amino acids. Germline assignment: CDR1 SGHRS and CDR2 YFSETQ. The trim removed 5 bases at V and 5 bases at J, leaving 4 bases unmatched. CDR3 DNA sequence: TGCGCCAGCAGGCGGGACAGGGGGCTAACTGAAGCTTTCTTT. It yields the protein CASRRDRGLTEAFF. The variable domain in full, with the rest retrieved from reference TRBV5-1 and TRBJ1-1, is KAGVTQTPRYLIKTRGQQVTLSCSPISGHRSVSWYQQTPGQGLQFLFEYFSETQRNKGNFPGRFSGRQFSNSRSEMNVSTLELGDSALYLCASRRDRGLTEAFFGQGTRLTVV.

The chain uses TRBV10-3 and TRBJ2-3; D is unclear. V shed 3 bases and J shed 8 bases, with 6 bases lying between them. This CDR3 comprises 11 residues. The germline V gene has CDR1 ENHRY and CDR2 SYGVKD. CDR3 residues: CAISDSGTQYF. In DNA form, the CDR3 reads TGTGCCATCAGTGATTCGGGTACGCAGTATTTT.

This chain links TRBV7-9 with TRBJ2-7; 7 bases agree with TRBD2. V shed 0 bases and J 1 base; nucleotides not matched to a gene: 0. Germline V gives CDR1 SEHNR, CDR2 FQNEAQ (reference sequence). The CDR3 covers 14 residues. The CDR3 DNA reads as TGTGCCAGCAGCTTAGCGGGGGGGTCCTACGAGCAGTACGTC. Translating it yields CASSLAGGSYEQYV.